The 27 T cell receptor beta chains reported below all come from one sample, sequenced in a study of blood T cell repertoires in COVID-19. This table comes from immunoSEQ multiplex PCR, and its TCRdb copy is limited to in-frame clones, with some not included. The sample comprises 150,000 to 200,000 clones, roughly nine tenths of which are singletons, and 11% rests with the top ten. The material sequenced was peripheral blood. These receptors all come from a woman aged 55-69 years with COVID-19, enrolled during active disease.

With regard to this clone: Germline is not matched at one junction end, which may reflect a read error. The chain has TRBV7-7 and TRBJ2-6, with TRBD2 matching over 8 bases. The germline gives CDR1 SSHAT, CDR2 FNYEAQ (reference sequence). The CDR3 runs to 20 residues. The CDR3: CASILLPPAGDPSGANVLTF. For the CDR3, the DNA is TGTGCTAGCATCCTCCTCCCCCCAGCGGGAGACCCCTCTGGGGCCAACGTCCTGACTTTC.

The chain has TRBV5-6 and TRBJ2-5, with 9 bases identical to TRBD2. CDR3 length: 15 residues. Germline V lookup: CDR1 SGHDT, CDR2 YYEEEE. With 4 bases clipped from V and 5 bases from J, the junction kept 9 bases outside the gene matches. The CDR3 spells CASSVVAGAWETQYF. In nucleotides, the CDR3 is TGTGCCAGCAGCGTCGTAGCGGGAGCGTGGGAGACCCAGTACTTC. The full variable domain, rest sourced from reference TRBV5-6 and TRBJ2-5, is DAGVTQSPTHLIKTRGQQVTLRCSPKSGHDTVSWYQQALGQGPQFIFQYYEEEERQRGNFPDRFSGHQFPNYSSELNVNALLLGDSALYLCASSVVAGAWETQYFGPGTRLLVL.

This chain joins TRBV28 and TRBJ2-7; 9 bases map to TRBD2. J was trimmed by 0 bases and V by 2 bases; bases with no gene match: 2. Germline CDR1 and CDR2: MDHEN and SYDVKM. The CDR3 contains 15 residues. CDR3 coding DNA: TGTGCCAGCAGTTTAACTAGCGGGTCCTCCTACGAGCAGTACTTC. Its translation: CASSLTSGSSYEQYF. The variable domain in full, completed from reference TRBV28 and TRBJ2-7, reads DVKVTQSSRYLVKRTGEKVFLECVQDMDHENMFWYRQDPGLGLRLIYFSYDVKMKEKGDIPEGYSVSREKKERFSLILESASTNQTSMYLCASSLTSGSSYEQYFGPGTRLTVT.

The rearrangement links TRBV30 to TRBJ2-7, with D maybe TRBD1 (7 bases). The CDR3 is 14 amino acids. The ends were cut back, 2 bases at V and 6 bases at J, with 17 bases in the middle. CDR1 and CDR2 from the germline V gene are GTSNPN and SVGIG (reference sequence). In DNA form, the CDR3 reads TGTGCCTGGAGTAAGGGGGCTGAGACTAGCGAGCAGTACTTC. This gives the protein CAWSKGAETSEQYF.

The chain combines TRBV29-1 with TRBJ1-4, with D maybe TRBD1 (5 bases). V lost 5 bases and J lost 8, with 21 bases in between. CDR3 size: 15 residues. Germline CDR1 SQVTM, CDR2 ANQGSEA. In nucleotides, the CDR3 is TGCAGCGTTCCCCCGCCCGCAGGGTTGGGAGAAAAACTGTTTTTT. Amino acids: CSVPPPAGLGEKLFF.

CDR3 bases: TGTGCCAGCAATTGGGGCCGACAGGGAAGCAATCAGCCCCAGCATTTT. The encoded protein is CASNWGRQGSNQPQHF. V usage is TRBV6-6 and J usage is TRBJ1-5; 7 positions match TRBD1. The CDR3 sequence is 16 residues long. CDR1 and CDR2 from the germline V gene are MNHNY and SVGAGI (reference sequence). J was trimmed by 1 base and V by 7 bases; bases with no gene match: 10.

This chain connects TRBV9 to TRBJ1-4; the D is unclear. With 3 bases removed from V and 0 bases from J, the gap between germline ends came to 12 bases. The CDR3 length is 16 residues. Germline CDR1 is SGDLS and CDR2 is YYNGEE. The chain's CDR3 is CASSAIGSATNEKLFF. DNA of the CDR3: TGTGCCAGCAGCGCTATCGGCAGCGCAACTAATGAAAAACTGTTTTTT.

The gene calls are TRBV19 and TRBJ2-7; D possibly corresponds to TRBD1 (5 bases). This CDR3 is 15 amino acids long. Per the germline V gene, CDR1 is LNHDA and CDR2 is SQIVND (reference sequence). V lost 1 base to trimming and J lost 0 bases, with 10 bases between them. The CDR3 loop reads CASSIGGPISYEQYF. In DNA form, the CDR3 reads TGTGCCAGTAGTATAGGGGGCCCGATCTCCTACGAGCAGTACTTC.

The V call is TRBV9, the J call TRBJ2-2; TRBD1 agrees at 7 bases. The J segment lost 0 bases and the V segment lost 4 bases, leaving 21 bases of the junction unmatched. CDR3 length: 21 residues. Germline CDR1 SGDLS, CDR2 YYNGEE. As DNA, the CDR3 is TGTGCCAGCAGCCCAATACCCACAGGATGGTCAGGGGGTTCGAACACCGGGGAGCTGTTTTTT. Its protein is CASSPIPTGWSGGSNTGELFF.

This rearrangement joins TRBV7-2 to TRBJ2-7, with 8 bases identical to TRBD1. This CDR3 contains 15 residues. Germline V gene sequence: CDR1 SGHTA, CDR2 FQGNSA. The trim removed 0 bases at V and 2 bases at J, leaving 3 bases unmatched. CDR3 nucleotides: TGTGCCAGCAGCTTAGCGGGACAGGCTACCTACGAGCAGTACTTC. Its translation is CASSLAGQATYEQYF.

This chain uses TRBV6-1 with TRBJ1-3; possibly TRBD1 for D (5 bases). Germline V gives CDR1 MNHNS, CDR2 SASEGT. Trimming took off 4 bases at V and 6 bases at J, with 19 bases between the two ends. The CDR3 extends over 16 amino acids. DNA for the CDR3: TGTGCCAGCAGTGCGCTTACCAACGGGGGTGCAAACACCATATATTTT. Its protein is CASSALTNGGANTIYF.

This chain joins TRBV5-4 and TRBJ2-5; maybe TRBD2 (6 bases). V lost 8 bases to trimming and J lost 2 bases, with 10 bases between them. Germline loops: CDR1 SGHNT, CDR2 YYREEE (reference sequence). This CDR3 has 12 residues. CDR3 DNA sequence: TGTGCCAGTGGGGCGGGGCAAGAGACCCAGTACTTC. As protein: CASGAGQETQYF.

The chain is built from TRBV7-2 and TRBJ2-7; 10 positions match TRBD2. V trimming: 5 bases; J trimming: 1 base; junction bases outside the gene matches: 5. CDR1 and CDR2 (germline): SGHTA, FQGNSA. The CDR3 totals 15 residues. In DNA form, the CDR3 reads TGTGCCAGCAGCAGCGGGACTAGCGTGTCCTACGAGCAGTACTTC. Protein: CASSSGTSVSYEQYF.

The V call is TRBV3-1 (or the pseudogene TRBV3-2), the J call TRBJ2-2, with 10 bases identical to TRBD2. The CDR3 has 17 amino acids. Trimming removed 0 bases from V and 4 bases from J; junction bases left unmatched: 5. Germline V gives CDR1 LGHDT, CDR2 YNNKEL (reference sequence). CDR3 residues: CASSQEEREGTTGELFF. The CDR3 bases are TGTGCCAGCAGCCAAGAGGAGCGGGAGGGAACCACCGGGGAGCTGTTTTTT.

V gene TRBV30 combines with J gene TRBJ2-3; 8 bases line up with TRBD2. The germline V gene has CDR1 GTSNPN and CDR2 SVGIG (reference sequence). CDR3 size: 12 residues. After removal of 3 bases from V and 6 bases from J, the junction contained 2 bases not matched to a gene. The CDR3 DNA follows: TGTGCCTGGAGGACTAGCGCGGATACGCAGTATTTT. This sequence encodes CAWRTSADTQYF.

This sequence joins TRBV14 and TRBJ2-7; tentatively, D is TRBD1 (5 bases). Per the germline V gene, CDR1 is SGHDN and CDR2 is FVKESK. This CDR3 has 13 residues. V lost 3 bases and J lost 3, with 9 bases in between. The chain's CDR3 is CASSQAGIYEQYF. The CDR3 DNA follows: TGTGCCAGCAGCCAGGCAGGGATCTACGAGCAGTACTTC.

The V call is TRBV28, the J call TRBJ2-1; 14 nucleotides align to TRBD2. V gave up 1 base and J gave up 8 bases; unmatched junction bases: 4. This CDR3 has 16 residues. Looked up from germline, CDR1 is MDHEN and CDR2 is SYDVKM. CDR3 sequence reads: CASSLFGTSGSDEQFF. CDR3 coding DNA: TGTGCCAGCAGTTTATTCGGGACTAGCGGGAGCGATGAGCAGTTCTTC.

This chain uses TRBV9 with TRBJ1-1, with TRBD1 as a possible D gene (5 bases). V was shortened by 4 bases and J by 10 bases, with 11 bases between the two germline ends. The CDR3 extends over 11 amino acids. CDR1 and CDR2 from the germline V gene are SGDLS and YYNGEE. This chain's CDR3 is CASSPGGAAFF. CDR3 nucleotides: TGTGCCAGCAGCCCCGGAGGGGCAGCTTTCTTT. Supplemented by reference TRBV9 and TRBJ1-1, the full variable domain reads DSGVTQTPKHLITATGQRVTLRCSPRSGDLSVYWYQQSLDQGLQFLIQYYNGEERAKGNILERFSAQQFPDLHSELNLSSLELGDSALYFCASSPGGAAFFGQGTRLTVV.

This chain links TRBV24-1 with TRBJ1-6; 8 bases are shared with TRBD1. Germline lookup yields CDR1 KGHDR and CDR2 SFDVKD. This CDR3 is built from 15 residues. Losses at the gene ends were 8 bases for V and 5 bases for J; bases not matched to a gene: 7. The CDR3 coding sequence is TGTGCCACCATCGGGACAGGTGAGGATAATTCACCCCTCCACTTT. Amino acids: CATIGTGEDNSPLHF.

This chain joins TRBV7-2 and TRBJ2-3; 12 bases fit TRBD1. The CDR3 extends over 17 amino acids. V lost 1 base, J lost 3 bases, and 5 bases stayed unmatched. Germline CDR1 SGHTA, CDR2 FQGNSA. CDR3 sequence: CASSLVGTGGATDTQYF. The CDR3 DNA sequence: TGTGCCAGCAGCTTAGTTGGGACAGGGGGCGCGACAGATACGCAGTATTTT.

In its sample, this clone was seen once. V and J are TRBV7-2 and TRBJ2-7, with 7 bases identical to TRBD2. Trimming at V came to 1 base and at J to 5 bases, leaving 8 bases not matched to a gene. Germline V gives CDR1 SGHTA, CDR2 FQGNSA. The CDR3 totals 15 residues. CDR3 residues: CASSLEGTKGHEQYF. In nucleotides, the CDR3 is TGTGCCAGCAGCTTAGAAGGGACTAAAGGCCACGAGCAGTACTTC.

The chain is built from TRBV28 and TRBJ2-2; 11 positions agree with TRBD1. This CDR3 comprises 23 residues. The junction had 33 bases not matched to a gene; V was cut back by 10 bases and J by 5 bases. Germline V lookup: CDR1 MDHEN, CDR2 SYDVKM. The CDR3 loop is CATPPPPRLSDRGPQCWTGELFF. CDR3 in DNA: TGTGCCACCCCCCCACCCCCCCGATTATCGGACAGGGGGCCACAGTGTTGGACCGGGGAGCTGTTTTTT.

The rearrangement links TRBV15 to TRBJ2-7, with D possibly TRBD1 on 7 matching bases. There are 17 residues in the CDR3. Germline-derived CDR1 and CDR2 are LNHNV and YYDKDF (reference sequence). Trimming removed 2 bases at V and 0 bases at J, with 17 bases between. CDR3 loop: CATSRKTGTASSYEQYF. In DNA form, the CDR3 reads TGTGCCACCAGCAGAAAGACAGGGACTGCGAGCTCCTACGAGCAGTACTTC.

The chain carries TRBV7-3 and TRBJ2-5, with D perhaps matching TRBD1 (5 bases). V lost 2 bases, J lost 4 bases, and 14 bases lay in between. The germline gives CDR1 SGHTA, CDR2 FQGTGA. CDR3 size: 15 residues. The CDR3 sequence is CASSLDRVQGETQYF. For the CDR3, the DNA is TGTGCCAGCAGCTTAGATAGGGTCCAGGGAGAGACCCAGTACTTC.

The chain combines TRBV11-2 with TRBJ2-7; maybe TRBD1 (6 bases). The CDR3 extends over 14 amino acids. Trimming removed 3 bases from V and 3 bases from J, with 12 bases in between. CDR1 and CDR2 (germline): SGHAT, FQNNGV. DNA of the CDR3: TGTGCCAGCAGCTTGCCAGGGGTCGTCTACGAGCAGTACTTC. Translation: CASSLPGVVYEQYF.

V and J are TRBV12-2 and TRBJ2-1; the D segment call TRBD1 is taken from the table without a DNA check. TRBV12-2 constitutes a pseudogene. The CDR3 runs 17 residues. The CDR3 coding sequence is TGTGCAAGTCGCTCCGCTAGGAGGACAGGAGGTGGAGATGAGCAGTTCTTC. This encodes CASRSARRTGGGDEQFF.

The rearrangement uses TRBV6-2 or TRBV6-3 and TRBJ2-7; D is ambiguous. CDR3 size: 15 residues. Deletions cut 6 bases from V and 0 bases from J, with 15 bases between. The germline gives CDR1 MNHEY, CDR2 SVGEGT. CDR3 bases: TGTGCCAGCAGCTTCTCCGTGCCGAGCTCCTACGAGCAGTACTTC. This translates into CASSFSVPSSYEQYF.